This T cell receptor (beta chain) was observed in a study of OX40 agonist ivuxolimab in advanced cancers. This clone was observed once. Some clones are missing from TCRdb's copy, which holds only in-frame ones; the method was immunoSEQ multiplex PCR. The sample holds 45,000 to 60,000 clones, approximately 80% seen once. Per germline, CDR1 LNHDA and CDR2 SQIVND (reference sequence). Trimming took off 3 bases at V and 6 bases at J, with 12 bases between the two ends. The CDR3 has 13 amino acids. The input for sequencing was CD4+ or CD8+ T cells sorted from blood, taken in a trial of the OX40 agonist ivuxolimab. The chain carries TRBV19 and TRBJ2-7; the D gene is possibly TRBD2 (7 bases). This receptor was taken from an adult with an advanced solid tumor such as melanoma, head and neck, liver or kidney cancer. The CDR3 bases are TGTGCCAGTAGTATCGGGGGGCGAGGCGAGCAGTACTTC. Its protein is CASSIGGRGEQYF.